This T cell receptor beta chain is drawn from a study of a mutant IDH1 vaccine in newly diagnosed glioma. Study-level information: Previous care, which was radiotherapy, temozolomide, or both, most often involved both.

Time point: baseline, week 1 (first vaccination visit). Treatment noted: pre-vaccination baseline after standard-of-care therapy. New WHO grade 3 or 4 IDH1-mutant, ATRX-lost astrocytomas were present in all donors. This CDR3 has 14 amino acids. CDR1 and CDR2 (germline): SNHLY, FYNNEI. Unmatched junction bases numbered 5, after V lost 6 bases and J lost 9 bases. Regarding this clone: Antigen: not known.

TCRdb's table, derived via immunoSEQ multiplex PCR, lists solely in-frame clones and lacks some. The repertoire holds 85,000 to 100,000 clones, about four fifths seen once, with roughly 7% in the top ten. Study-wide findings and caveats: Across multiple MHC alleles, 93.3% of patients had vaccine-induced responses. Pseudoprogression apparently lacked any relation to changes in top peripheral T cell clonotypes.

This material consisted of PBMCs, taken from a glioma patient treated with radiotherapy, temozolomide or both. This receptor was identified in a man aged 40-55 years with glioma. This chain links TRBV2 with TRBJ1-6, with 10 bases aligning to TRBD1. The CDR3 sequence: CASSAGTGASPLHF. CDR3 nucleotides: TGTGCCAGCAGCGCTGGGACAGGGGCTTCACCCCTCCACTTT.